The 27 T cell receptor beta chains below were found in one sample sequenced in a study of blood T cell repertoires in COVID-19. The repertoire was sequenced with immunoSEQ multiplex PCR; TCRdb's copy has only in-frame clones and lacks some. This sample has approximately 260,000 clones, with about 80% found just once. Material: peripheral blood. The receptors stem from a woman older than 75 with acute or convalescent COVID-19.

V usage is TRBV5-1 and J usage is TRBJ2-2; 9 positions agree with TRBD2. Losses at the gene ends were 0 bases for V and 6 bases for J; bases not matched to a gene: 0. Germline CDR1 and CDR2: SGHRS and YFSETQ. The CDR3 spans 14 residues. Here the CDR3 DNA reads TGCGCCAGCAGCTTGGGACTAGCGGCCGGGGAGCTGTTTTTT. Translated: CASSLGLAAGELFF.

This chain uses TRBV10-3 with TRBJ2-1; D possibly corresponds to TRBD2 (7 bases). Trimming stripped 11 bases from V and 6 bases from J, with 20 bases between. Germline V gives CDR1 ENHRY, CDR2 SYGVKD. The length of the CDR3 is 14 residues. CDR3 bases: TGTGCCGCCAGTCATGAGGGGGGGCTCAATGAGCAGTTCTTC. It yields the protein CAASHEGGLNEQFF.

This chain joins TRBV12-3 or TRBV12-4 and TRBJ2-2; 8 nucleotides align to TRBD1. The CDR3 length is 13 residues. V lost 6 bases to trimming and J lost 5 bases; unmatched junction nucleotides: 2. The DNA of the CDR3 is TGTGCCAGCAGGAGACAGGGGACCGGGGAGCTGTTTTTT. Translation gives CASRRQGTGELFF.

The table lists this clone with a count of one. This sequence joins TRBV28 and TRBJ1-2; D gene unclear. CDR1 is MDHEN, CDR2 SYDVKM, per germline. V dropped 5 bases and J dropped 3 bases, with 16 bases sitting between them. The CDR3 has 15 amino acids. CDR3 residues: CASSPTTRRDYGYTF. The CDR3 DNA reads TGTGCCAGCAGTCCGACGACCCGGCGGGACTATGGCTACACCTTC.

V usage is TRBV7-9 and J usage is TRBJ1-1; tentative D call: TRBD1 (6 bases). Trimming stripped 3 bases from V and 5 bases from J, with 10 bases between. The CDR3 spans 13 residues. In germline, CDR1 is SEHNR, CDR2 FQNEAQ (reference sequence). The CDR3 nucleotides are TGTGCCAGCAGCTTGGGGGCCGGGACTGAAGCTTTCTTT. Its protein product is CASSLGAGTEAFF.

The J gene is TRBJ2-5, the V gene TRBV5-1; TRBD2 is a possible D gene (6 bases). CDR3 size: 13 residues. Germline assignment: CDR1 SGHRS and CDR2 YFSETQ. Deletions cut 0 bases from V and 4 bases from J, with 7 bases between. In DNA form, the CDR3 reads TGCGCCAGCAGCTTGGCGGGGGTAGAGACCCAGTACTTC. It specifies CASSLAGVETQYF.

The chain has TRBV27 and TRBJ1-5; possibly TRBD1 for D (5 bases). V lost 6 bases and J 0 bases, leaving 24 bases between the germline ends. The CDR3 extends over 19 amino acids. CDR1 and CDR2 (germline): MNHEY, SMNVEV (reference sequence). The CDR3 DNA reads TGTGCCAGCAGCCTGACCCCCGATTTAACAGGAGTTAGCAATCAGCCCCAGCATTTT. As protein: CASSLTPDLTGVSNQPQHF.

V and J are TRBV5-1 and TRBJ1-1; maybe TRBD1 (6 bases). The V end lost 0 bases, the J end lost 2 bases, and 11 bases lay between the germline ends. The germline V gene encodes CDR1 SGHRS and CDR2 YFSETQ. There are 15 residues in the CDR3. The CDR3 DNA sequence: TGCGCCAGCAGCTTGGGGACAGCGTACAACACTGAAGCTTTCTTT. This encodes CASSLGTAYNTEAFF.

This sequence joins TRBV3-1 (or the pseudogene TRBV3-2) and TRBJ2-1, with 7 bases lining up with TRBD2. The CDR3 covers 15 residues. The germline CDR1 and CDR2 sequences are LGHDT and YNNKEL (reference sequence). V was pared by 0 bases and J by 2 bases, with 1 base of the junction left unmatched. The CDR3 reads CASSQDGGAYNEQFF. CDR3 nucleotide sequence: TGTGCCAGCAGCCAAGATGGGGGGGCCTACAATGAGCAGTTCTTC.

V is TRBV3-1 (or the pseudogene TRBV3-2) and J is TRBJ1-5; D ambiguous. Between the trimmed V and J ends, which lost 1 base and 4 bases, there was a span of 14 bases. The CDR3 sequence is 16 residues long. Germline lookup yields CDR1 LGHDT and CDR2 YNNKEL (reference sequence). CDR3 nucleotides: TGTGCCAGCAGCCAAGGACCGGGGAGCCGGAATCAGCCCCAGCATTTT. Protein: CASSQGPGSRNQPQHF.

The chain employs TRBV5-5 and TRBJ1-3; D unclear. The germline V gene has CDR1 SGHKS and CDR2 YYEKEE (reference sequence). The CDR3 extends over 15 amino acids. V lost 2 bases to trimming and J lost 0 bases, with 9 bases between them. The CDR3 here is CASSLTSLSGNTIYF. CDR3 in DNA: TGTGCCAGCAGCTTAACGAGTCTCTCTGGAAACACCATATATTTT.

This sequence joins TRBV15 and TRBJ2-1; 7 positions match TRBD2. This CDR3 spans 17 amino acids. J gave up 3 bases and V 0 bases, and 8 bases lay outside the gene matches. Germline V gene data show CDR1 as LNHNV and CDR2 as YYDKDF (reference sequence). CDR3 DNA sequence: TGTGCCACCAGCAGAGATAGTTTCGGGGGGATCTACAATGAGCAGTTCTTC. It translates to CATSRDSFGGIYNEQFF.

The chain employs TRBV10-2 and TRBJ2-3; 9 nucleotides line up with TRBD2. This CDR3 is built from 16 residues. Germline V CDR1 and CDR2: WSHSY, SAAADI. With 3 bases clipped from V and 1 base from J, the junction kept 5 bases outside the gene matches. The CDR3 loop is CASSEGLAGRTDTQYF. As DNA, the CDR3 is TGCGCCAGCAGTGAAGGGCTAGCGGGGCGCACAGATACGCAGTATTTT.

For the CDR3, the DNA is TGTGCCAGCAGTTCCCTAGGCGGGGGGGGTACAGATACGCAGTATTTT. Translating gives CASSSLGGGGTDTQYF. This chain connects TRBV6-5 to TRBJ2-3; 9 nucleotides match TRBD2. The length of the CDR3 is 16 residues. Germline trimming cut 4 bases from V and 3 bases from J; bases unmatched to any gene: 8. Germline CDR1 MNHEY, CDR2 SVGAGI.

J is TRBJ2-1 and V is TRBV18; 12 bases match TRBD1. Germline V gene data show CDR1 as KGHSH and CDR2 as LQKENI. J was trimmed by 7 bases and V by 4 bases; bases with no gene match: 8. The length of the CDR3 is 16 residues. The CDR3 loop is CASSQLPGQGANEQFF. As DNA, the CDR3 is TGTGCCAGCTCACAACTACCGGGACAGGGGGCGAATGAGCAGTTCTTC.

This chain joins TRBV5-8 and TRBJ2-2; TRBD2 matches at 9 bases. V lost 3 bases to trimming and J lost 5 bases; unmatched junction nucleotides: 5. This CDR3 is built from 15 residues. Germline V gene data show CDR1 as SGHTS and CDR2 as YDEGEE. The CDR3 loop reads CASSSGLARTGELFF. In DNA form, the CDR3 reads TGTGCCAGCAGCTCCGGACTAGCGAGGACCGGGGAGCTGTTTTTT.

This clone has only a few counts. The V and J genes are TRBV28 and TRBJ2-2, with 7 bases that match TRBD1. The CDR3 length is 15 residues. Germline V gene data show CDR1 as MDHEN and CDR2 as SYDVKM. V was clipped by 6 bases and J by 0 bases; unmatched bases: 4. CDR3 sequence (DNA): TGTGCCAGCAGGTCCGGGACAGCGAACACCGGGGAGCTGTTTTTT. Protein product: CASRSGTANTGELFF.

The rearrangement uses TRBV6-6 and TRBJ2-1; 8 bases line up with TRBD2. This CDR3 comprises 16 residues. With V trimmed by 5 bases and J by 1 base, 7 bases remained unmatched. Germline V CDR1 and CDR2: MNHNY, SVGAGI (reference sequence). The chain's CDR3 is CASSRPTSVSYNEQFF. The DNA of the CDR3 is TGTGCCAGCAGTAGACCGACTAGCGTTTCCTACAATGAGCAGTTCTTC.

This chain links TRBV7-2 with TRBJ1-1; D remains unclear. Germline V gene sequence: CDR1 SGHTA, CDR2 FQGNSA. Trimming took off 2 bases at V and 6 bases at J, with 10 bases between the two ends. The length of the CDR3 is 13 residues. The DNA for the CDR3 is TGTGCCAGCAGCTTATCTGGAGGCTCTGAAGCTTTCTTT. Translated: CASSLSGGSEAFF.

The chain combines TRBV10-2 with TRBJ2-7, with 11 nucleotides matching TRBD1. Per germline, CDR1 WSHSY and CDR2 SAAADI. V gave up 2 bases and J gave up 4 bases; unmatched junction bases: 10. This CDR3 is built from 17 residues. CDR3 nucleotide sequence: TGCGCCAGCAGTGAGCCCACGCCCGGGACAGGGGGATACGAGCAGTACTTC. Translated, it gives CASSEPTPGTGGYEQYF.

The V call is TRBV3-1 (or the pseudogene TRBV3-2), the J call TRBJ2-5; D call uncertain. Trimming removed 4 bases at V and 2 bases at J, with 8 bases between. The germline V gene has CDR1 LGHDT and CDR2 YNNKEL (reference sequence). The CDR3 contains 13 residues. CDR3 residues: CASSRSVQETQYF. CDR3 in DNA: TGTGCCAGCAGCCGGAGTGTTCAAGAGACCCAGTACTTC.

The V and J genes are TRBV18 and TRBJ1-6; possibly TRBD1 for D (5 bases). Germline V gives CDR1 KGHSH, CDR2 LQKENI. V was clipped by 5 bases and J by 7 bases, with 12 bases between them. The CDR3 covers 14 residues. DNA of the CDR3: TGTGCCAGCTCAATGGCGGGGGAAAATTCACCCCTCCACTTT. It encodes CASSMAGENSPLHF.

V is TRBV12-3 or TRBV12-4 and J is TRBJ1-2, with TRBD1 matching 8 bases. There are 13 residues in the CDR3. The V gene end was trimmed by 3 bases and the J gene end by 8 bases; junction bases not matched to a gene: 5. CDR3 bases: TGTGCCAGCAGTTTTCAGGGGGCGCGAGGCTACACCTTC. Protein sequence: CASSFQGARGYTF.

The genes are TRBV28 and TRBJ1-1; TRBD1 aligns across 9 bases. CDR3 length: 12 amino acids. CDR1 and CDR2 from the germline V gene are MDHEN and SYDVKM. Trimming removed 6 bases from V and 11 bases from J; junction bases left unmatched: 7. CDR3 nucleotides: TGTGCCAGCAGAAGGGGACAGGGCGGGGCTTTCTTT. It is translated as CASRRGQGGAFF.

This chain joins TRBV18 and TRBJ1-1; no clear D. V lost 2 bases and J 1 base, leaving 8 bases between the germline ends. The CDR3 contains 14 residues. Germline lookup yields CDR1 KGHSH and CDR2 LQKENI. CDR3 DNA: TGTGCCAGCTCACCAAGCGGATCGAACACTGAAGCTTTCTTT. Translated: CASSPSGSNTEAFF.

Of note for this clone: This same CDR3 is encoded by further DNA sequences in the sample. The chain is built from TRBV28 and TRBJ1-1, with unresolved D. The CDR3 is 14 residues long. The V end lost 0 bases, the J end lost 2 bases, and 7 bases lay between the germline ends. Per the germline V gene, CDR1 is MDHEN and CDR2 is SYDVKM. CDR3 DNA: TGTGCCAGCAGTTTATGGCAGTCCAACACTGAAGCTTTCTTT. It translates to CASSLWQSNTEAFF.

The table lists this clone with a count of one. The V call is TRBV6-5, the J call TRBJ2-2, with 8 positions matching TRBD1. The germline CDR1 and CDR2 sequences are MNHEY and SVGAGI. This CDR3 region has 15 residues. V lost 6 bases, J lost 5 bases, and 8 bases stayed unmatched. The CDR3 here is CASRLRTGQTGELFF. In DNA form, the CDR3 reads TGTGCCAGCAGACTCCGGACAGGGCAAACCGGGGAGCTGTTTTTT.